Listed here are 18 T cell receptor beta chains from one sample, sequenced in a study of blood T cell repertoires in COVID-19 (dated by TCRdb to the early 2020s). Library method: the immunoSEQ multiplex PCR assay. TCRdb provides this immuneACCESS table in a form limited to in-frame rearrangements. Some clones are lacking; in checked studies, under half of them reflect an unresolved V gene, and why the rest are absent is not known. This sample has 300,000 to 400,000 clones in its table, and around 88% of those were observed once. 1.5% to 2% of the sample comes from the top ten. Sequenced: peripheral blood. The receptors stem from a woman between 25 and 40 years old with COVID-19, enrolled during active disease.

The chain combines TRBV5-1 with TRBJ2-7, with 8 bases fitting TRBD1. Germline CDR1 and CDR2: SGHRS and YFSETQ. This CDR3 spans 15 amino acids. Trimming cost V 1 base and J 3 bases; bases outside gene matches: 6. The DNA of the CDR3 is TGCGCCAGCAGCTTGTCCCCCACAGGGGGCTACGAGCAGTACGTC. Amino acids: CASSLSPTGGYEQYV.

The chain recombines TRBV7-9 with TRBJ1-1, with D possibly TRBD1 on 6 matching bases. Looked up from germline, CDR1 is SEHNR and CDR2 is FQNEAQ (reference sequence). V was shortened by 6 bases and J by 5 bases, with 10 bases between the two germline ends. This CDR3 is 12 amino acids long. The CDR3: CASRYQGTEAFF. The CDR3 DNA sequence: TGTGCCAGCAGGTACCAGGGGACTGAAGCTTTCTTT.

The rearrangement links TRBV19 to TRBJ2-5; weak D call: TRBD1 (7 bases). This CDR3 comprises 13 residues. V lost 1 base and J lost 5, with 8 bases in between. Germline V lookup: CDR1 LNHDA, CDR2 SQIVND (reference sequence). This chain's CDR3 is CASSIAGGETQYF. The CDR3 nucleotides read TGTGCCAGTAGTATAGCAGGGGGGGAGACCCAGTACTTC.

This chain links TRBV29-1 with TRBJ2-2; D may be TRBD1 (6 bases). CDR3 length equals 13 residues. Trimming shortened V by 5 bases and J by 5 bases, and 12 bases separated the two germline ends. From germline, CDR1 is SQVTM and CDR2 ANQGSEA. The CDR3 bases are TGCAGCGTTATACAGGGTCGAACCGGGGAGCTGTTTTTT. It encodes CSVIQGRTGELFF.

The chain employs TRBV6-1 and TRBJ2-2, with 9 bases aligning to TRBD1. This CDR3 has 16 amino acids. V shed 4 bases and J 5 bases; nucleotides not matched to a gene: 8. The germline CDR1 and CDR2 sequences are MNHNS and SASEGT. CDR3: CASSGWDRVVTGELFF. In nucleotides, the CDR3 is TGTGCCAGCAGTGGTTGGGACAGGGTTGTAACCGGGGAGCTGTTTTTT.

The chain carries TRBV7-9 and TRBJ2-1, with 7 nucleotides matching TRBD1. The germline gives CDR1 SEHNR, CDR2 FQNEAQ (reference sequence). Trimming removed 5 bases from V and 4 bases from J; junction bases left unmatched: 8. The CDR3 runs 15 residues. Here the CDR3 DNA reads TGTGCCAGCAGCCCGGGACAGTATAATTACAATGAGCAGTTCTTC. Translation gives CASSPGQYNYNEQFF. Using reference TRBV7-9 and TRBJ2-1 for the parts outside the CDR3, the full variable domain is DTGVSQNPRHKITKRGQNVTFRCDPISEHNRLYWYRQTLGQGPEFLTYFQNEAQLEKSRLLSDRFSAERPKGSFSTLEIQRTEQGDSAMYLCASSPGQYNYNEQFFGPGTRLTVL.

V and J are TRBV27 and TRBJ2-2, with a tentative D call TRBD2 (5 bases). Germline V gene sequence: CDR1 MNHEY, CDR2 SMNVEV (reference sequence). V lost 2 bases, J lost 7 bases, and 11 bases lay in between. There are 14 residues in the CDR3. CDR3 in DNA: TGTGCCAGCAGTTTAACCCGGGGTTTCGGGGAGCTGTTTTTT. As protein: CASSLTRGFGELFF.

The rearrangement joins TRBV6-5 to TRBJ1-4; a possible D gene is TRBD1 (5 bases). Germline values: CDR1 MNHEY, CDR2 SVGAGI. The CDR3 length is 14 residues. Trimming removed 10 bases at V and 0 bases at J, with 12 bases between. CDR3 sequence reads: CATKTDATNEKLFF. CDR3 nucleotide sequence: TGTGCCACCAAGACAGATGCAACTAATGAAAAACTGTTTTTT.

This clone has only a few counts. The chain is built from TRBV27 and TRBJ1-6; 9 bases fit TRBD1. The CDR3 runs 14 residues. Trimming removed 7 bases from V and 9 bases from J; junction bases left unmatched: 7. Germline loops: CDR1 MNHEY, CDR2 SMNVEV (reference sequence). The CDR3 DNA reads TGTGCCAGCAAACTCGGGACAGGGTTTTCACCCCTCCACTTT. Translated, it gives CASKLGTGFSPLHF.

The V and J genes are TRBV11-2 and TRBJ1-5; D remains ambiguous. The CDR3 sequence is 14 residues long. Trimming cost V 3 bases and J 4 bases, with 10 bases left between them. Germline CDR1 SGHAT, CDR2 FQNNGV. The CDR3 nucleotides read TGTGCCAGCAGCTTGGGAGGTAGTAATCAGCCCCAGCATTTT. Encoded protein: CASSLGGSNQPQHF. Complete variable domain (other parts from reference TRBV11-2 and TRBJ1-5): EAGVAQSPRYKIIEKRQSVAFWCNPISGHATLYWYQQILGQGPKLLIQFQNNGVVDDSQLPKDRFSAERLKGVDSTLKIQPAKLEDSAVYLCASSLGGSNQPQHFGDGTRLSIL.

J is TRBJ1-2 and V is TRBV7-9; maybe TRBD1 (6 bases). The germline V and J ends were trimmed by 1 base and 2 bases, with 14 bases remaining between them. The CDR3 sequence is 16 residues long. Germline CDR1 reads SEHNR; CDR2 reads FQNEAQ (reference sequence). The CDR3 reads CASSLGGQRNNYGYTF. The DNA for the CDR3 is TGTGCCAGCAGCTTAGGAGGACAGCGGAACAACTATGGCTACACCTTC.

The chain couples TRBV3-1 (or the pseudogene TRBV3-2) to TRBJ1-1; a weak D match, TRBD1 (6 bases). CDR1 is LGHDT, CDR2 YNNKEL, per germline (reference sequence). The germline V and J ends were trimmed by 2 bases and 0 bases, with 7 bases remaining between them. The CDR3 runs to 14 residues. As DNA, the CDR3 is TGTGCCAGCAGCCAACGGACAGTGAACACTGAAGCTTTCTTT. It yields the protein CASSQRTVNTEAFF.

This clone appeared a single time. The chain carries TRBV27 and TRBJ2-7, with 9 bases aligning to TRBD1. V lost 6 bases to trimming and J lost 6 bases; unmatched junction nucleotides: 12. The CDR3 is 15 residues long. Germline V gene data show CDR1 as MNHEY and CDR2 as SMNVEV (reference sequence). CDR3 sequence (DNA): TGTGCCAGCAGCCGCGGGACAGGGAGTTGGACCGAGCAGTACGTC. Its protein is CASSRGTGSWTEQYV.

This clone occurred many times. In DNA form, the CDR3 reads TGTGCCAACGGACAGTCAGATACGCAGTATTTT. Its protein product is CANGQSDTQYF. The chain recombines TRBV2 with TRBJ2-3; D may be TRBD1 (6 bases). Trimming took off 10 bases at V and 4 bases at J, with 9 bases between the two ends. CDR1 is SNHLY, CDR2 FYNNEI, per germline. CDR3 size: 11 residues.

The chain uses TRBV2 and TRBJ1-5; unclear D gene. Germline-derived CDR1 and CDR2 are SNHLY and FYNNEI. The CDR3 covers 15 residues. Trimming pared 3 bases from V and 9 bases from J, leaving 18 bases between. The CDR3 sequence is CASSDPQRGSWPQHF. CDR3 DNA sequence: TGTGCCAGCAGTGATCCCCAGCGGGGTTCGTGGCCCCAGCATTTT.

This rearrangement joins TRBV5-1 to TRBJ1-5; no definite D call. The CDR3 loop spans 14 amino acids. Trimming took off 7 bases at V and 7 bases at J, with 18 bases between the two ends. Germline V gene data show CDR1 as SGHRS and CDR2 as YFSETQ. The CDR3 loop reads CASECTRYRQPQHF. In DNA form, the CDR3 reads TGCGCCAGCGAGTGCACTCGATACCGGCAGCCCCAGCATTTT. The variable domain in full, completed from reference TRBV5-1 and TRBJ1-5, reads KAGVTQTPRYLIKTRGQQVTLSCSPISGHRSVSWYQQTPGQGLQFLFEYFSETQRNKGNFPGRFSGRQFSNSRSEMNVSTLELGDSALYLCASECTRYRQPQHFGDGTRLSIL.

The chain links TRBV7-9 to TRBJ1-3; no reliable D call. CDR1 SEHNR and CDR2 FQNEAQ come from the germline V gene (reference sequence). Trimming stripped 3 bases from V and 0 bases from J, with 9 bases between. The CDR3 has 15 residues. In DNA, the CDR3 is TGTGCCAGCAGCTTCGGGTCTCCCTCTGGAAACACCATATATTTT. Translating gives CASSFGSPSGNTIYF.

This clone was picked up many times. V gene TRBV15 combines with J gene TRBJ2-5; 9 bases agree with TRBD1. This CDR3 spans 16 amino acids. J lost 5 bases, V lost 3 bases, and 10 bases had no gene match. Germline V lookup: CDR1 LNHNV, CDR2 YYDKDF (reference sequence). In nucleotides, the CDR3 is TGTGCCACCAGCAGCGACACAGGGGGCTTCGAGGAGACCCAGTACTTC. Protein product: CATSSDTGGFEETQYF. The full variable domain, in which reference TRBV15 and TRBJ2-5 provide the parts outside the CDR3, is DAMVIQNPRYQVTQFGKPVTLSCSQTLNHNVMYWYQQKSSQAPKLLFHYYDKDFNNEADTPDNFQSRRPNTSFCFLDIRSPGLGDTAMYLCATSSDTGGFEETQYFGPGTRLLVL.